This is a list of T cell receptor beta chains from one sample in a study of T cell repertoires in cytomegalovirus infection. TCRdb re-analysed the reads in MiXCR, keeping a single row per CDR3 protein. Of fewer than 550,000 distinct CDR3 sequences listed, about 11% are singletons. The sequencing sample was made of PBMCs. The receptor source for this set is a human donor in good health (CMV status not recorded). Some clones in this sample may be carry-over from other donors' samples. Each CDR3 is given with its conserved first and last residue. Each record gives: clone size, V gene, CDR3 length, J gene, CDR3 protein. Clone sizes are given selectively: once, few, many, or a class where the clone is expanded.

many,TRBV27,13,TRBJ1-5,CASSQGSGQPQHF
many,TRBV11-2,11,TRBJ1-1,CASSLEIGAFF
many,TRBV7-6,14,TRBJ1-2,CASSADRVGYGYTF
.,TRBV2,14,TRBJ2-7,CASRTWQGSYEQYF
.,TRBV19,15,TRBJ2-5,CARSDSGLAGETQYF
.,TRBV20-1,16,TRBJ2-2,CSAREWAAGDTGELFF
few,TRBV7-9,14,TRBJ2-5,CASSSGLADETQYF
many,TRBV6-1,17,TRBJ2-5,CASSYYPQREVQETQYF
many,TRBV7-2,14,TRBJ1-3,CASSLPGSGNTIYF
few,TRBV19,13,TRBJ1-4,CASRRGGNEKLFF
few,TRBV19,13,TRBJ1-1,CASRIDRVREAFF
many,TRBV7-9,14,TRBJ2-3,CASSPGQRTDTQYF
.,TRBV10-3,14,TRBJ1-2,CAISERRGDYGYTF
many,TRBV28,15,TRBJ2-7,CASSSGDTPLYEQYF
many,TRBV5-8,18,TRBJ1-5,CASSYATRRQGSNQPQHF
few,TRBV6-5,15,TRBJ2-5,CASSSQENRRETQYF
.,TRBV29-1,11,TRBJ1-1,CSVEKSLEAFF
few,TRBV20-1,15,TRBJ1-1,CSAKGPGIWNTEAFF
few,TRBV24-1,19,TRBJ2-1,CATSDPGTGGAGRINEQFF
.,TRBV19,17,TRBJ1-5,CASSITGTGGSNQPQHF
many,TRBV28,14,TRBJ1-5,CASSPTGPDQPQHF
.,TRBV9,12,TRBJ2-2,CASSEVTGELFF
many,TRBV12-3/TRBV12-4,14,TRBJ1-5,CASTLESGSQPQHF